The 28 T cell receptor beta chains below all came from one sample that was sequenced in a study of cytomegalovirus exposure and HLA in healthy donors. Sequencing used immunoSEQ multiplex PCR; TCRdb keeps in-frame clones, though not all of them. The sample lists around 150,000 clones, 70% to 90% seen once, with around 2.4% in the top ten. Sample: PBMCs. These receptors were collected from a woman in her late teens or twenties in good health and CMV-seronegative.

This clone was picked up one time. J is TRBJ1-1 and V is TRBV5-4; D perhaps matches TRBD1 (5 bases). V lost 2 bases to trimming and J lost 4 bases, with 9 bases between them. The CDR3 is 13 residues long. Per the germline V gene, CDR1 is SGHNT and CDR2 is YYREEE (reference sequence). The chain's CDR3 is CASSLGVGTEAFF. In DNA, the CDR3 is TGTGCCAGCAGCTTAGGGGTGGGCACTGAAGCTTTCTTT.

The chain has TRBV5-4 and TRBJ2-5, with 8 bases matching TRBD1. Germline V gives CDR1 SGHNT, CDR2 YYREEE (reference sequence). The CDR3 runs to 14 residues. V shed 4 bases, J shed 5 bases, and the junction held 7 bases outside the gene matches. CDR3 residues: CASSDGTGGETQYF. CDR3 DNA: TGTGCCAGCAGCGACGGGACAGGAGGGGAGACCCAGTACTTC.

This sequence joins TRBV5-1 and TRBJ2-7; D may be TRBD2 (5 bases). Germline CDR1 SGHRS, CDR2 YFSETQ. This CDR3 comprises 15 residues. Trimming shortened V by 4 bases and J by 1 base, and 15 bases separated the two germline ends. The DNA for the CDR3 is TGCGCCAGCAGCCTCGGGATATCGGGGTCCTACGAGCAGTACTTC. This encodes CASSLGISGSYEQYF.

V is TRBV7-3 and J is TRBJ1-2, with 8 nucleotides matching TRBD1. The CDR3 contains 13 residues. The V gene end was trimmed by 7 bases and the J gene end by 6 bases; junction bases not matched to a gene: 7. The germline V gene encodes CDR1 SGHTA and CDR2 FQGTGA. In DNA, the CDR3 is TGTGCCAGCACCCACACGACAGGGGATGGCTACACCTTC. Translating gives CASTHTTGDGYTF.

The chain carries TRBV27 and TRBJ1-2; 8 bases are a match to TRBD1. This CDR3 is built from 12 residues. V dropped 3 bases and J dropped 7; count of bases not matched to a gene: 1. Germline V gives CDR1 MNHEY, CDR2 SMNVEV (reference sequence). CDR3 protein: CASSLDRVGYTF. The DNA of the CDR3 is TGTGCCAGCAGTTTGGACAGGGTTGGCTACACCTTC.

The chain is built from TRBV27 and TRBJ2-7; TRBD1 matches 8 bases. The CDR3 spans 15 residues. J was trimmed by 2 bases and V by 6 bases; bases with no gene match: 9. The V gene's germline CDR1 is MNHEY and CDR2 SMNVEV (reference sequence). CDR3 DNA sequence: TGTGCCAGCAGCTACTCAGGGGGCGCGGCCTACGAGCAGTACTTC. This encodes CASSYSGGAAYEQYF.

The gene calls are TRBV19 and TRBJ2-1, with D maybe TRBD2 (6 bases). Germline lookup yields CDR1 LNHDA and CDR2 SQIVND (reference sequence). The CDR3 has 16 residues. Trimming took 6 bases from V and 4 from J, leaving 19 bases between them. CDR3 sequence reads: CASRKVPGVEYNEQFF. CDR3 sequence (DNA): TGTGCCAGTAGAAAGGTTCCGGGGGTCGAATACAATGAGCAGTTCTTC.

The chain has TRBV4-1 and TRBJ2-5; TRBD2 aligns across 7 bases. Per germline, CDR1 MGHRA and CDR2 YSYEKL. V was pared by 1 base and J by 2 bases, with 7 bases of the junction left unmatched. CDR3 size: 16 residues. Written as DNA, the CDR3 is TGCGCCAGCAGCCAAGGAAGAGGACTAGATCAAGAGACCCAGTACTTC. Protein: CASSQGRGLDQETQYF.

The chain has TRBV27 and TRBJ2-1, with 7 bases matching TRBD1. The J segment lost 14 bases and the V segment lost 5 bases, leaving 12 bases of the junction unmatched. The CDR3 has 13 residues. Per germline, CDR1 MNHEY and CDR2 SMNVEV (reference sequence). CDR3 nucleotide sequence: TGTGCCAGCAGTCAGCTACCCGGGGACAGAAAGTTCTTC. It is translated as CASSQLPGDRKFF.

The V call is TRBV7-8, the J call TRBJ2-3; D gene ambiguous. V was trimmed by 4 bases and J by 0 bases, leaving 8 bases between them. Germline V gene lookup returns CDR1 SGHVS and CDR2 FQNEAQ. This CDR3 region has 14 residues. The CDR3 here is CASSSPGSTDTQYF. In DNA form, the CDR3 reads TGTGCCAGCAGCTCCCCCGGGAGCACAGATACGCAGTATTTT.

J is TRBJ1-1 and V is TRBV13, with 8 bases lining up with TRBD1. Germline CDR1 and CDR2: PRHDT and FYEKMQ (reference sequence). The length of the CDR3 is 15 residues. Trimming at V came to 3 bases and at J to 4 bases, leaving 7 bases not matched to a gene. The chain's CDR3 is CASSLGQASPTEAFF. The DNA of the CDR3 is TGTGCCAGCAGCTTGGGACAGGCCAGTCCCACTGAAGCTTTCTTT.

The chain carries TRBV27 and TRBJ2-7, with D perhaps matching TRBD1 (6 bases). V was trimmed by 1 base and J by 2 bases, leaving 9 bases between them. The CDR3 has 14 amino acids. Germline V lookup: CDR1 MNHEY, CDR2 SMNVEV (reference sequence). This CDR3 reads CASSLWGHPYEQYF. The CDR3 nucleotides read TGTGCCAGCAGTTTATGGGGACACCCCTACGAGCAGTACTTC.

The rearrangement links TRBV29-1 to TRBJ1-2; possible D gene TRBD1, 6 bases. V lost 5 bases to trimming and J lost 4 bases, with 14 bases between them. Germline CDR1 is SQVTM and CDR2 is ANQGSEA. This CDR3 is 13 amino acids long. CDR3 sequence: CSVSQGWTYGYTF. The CDR3 coding sequence is TGCAGCGTTTCACAGGGTTGGACCTATGGCTACACCTTC.

The rearrangement links TRBV7-9 to TRBJ2-6; a weak D match, TRBD2 (5 bases). Per the germline V gene, CDR1 is SEHNR and CDR2 is FQNEAQ (reference sequence). V dropped 4 bases and J dropped 0 bases, with 10 bases sitting between them. CDR3 length: 16 amino acids. In nucleotides, the CDR3 is TGTGCCAGCAGCTCCCTTGAGGGCTCTGGGGCCAACGTCCTGACTTTC. Translating gives CASSSLEGSGANVLTF.

This rearrangement joins TRBV5-6 to TRBJ2-5; 9 bases map to TRBD1. Germline V gives CDR1 SGHDT, CDR2 YYEEEE. The CDR3 extends over 16 amino acids. After removal of 6 bases from V and 2 bases from J, the junction contained 11 bases not matched to a gene. The DNA of the CDR3 is TGTGCCAGCACCCCGCTTGCCGGACAGGGGCAAGAGACCCAGTACTTC. Protein product: CASTPLAGQGQETQYF. The whole variable domain, filled in from reference TRBV5-6 and TRBJ2-5, reads DAGVTQSPTHLIKTRGQQVTLRCSPKSGHDTVSWYQQALGQGPQFIFQYYEEEERQRGNFPDRFSGHQFPNYSSELNVNALLLGDSALYLCASTPLAGQGQETQYFGPGTRLLVL.

The J gene is TRBJ2-5, the V gene TRBV28; 7 bases align to TRBD2. Germline CDR1 is MDHEN and CDR2 is SYDVKM. This CDR3 spans 17 amino acids. The trim removed 7 bases at V and 1 base at J, leaving 15 bases unmatched. CDR3 protein: CASTTPLGGGGQETQYF. As DNA, the CDR3 is TGTGCCAGCACCACCCCGCTAGGCGGGGGAGGCCAAGAGACCCAGTACTTC. Drawing the rest from reference TRBV28 and TRBJ2-5, the complete variable domain is DVKVTQSSRYLVKRTGEKVFLECVQDMDHENMFWYRQDPGLGLRLIYFSYDVKMKEKGDIPEGYSVSREKKERFSLILESASTNQTSMYLCASTTPLGGGGQETQYFGPGTRLLVL.

The V gene is TRBV14, the J gene TRBJ2-1, with TRBD1 matching 10 bases. J gave up 9 bases and V 1 base, and 9 bases lay outside the gene matches. Germline-derived CDR1 and CDR2 are SGHDN and FVKESK. The CDR3 consists of 16 residues. This chain's CDR3 is CASSQGDRGKLTEQFF. CDR3 bases: TGTGCCAGCAGCCAAGGGGACAGGGGAAAGTTAACTGAGCAGTTCTTC.

The chain has TRBV18 and TRBJ2-1; a possible D gene is TRBD2 (5 bases). The CDR3 is made up of 17 amino acids. Germline-derived CDR1 and CDR2 are KGHSH and LQKENI. The V gene lost 3 bases and the J gene lost 5 bases, with 20 bases spanning the gap. The CDR3 reads CASSPTRRAGLNNEQFF. In nucleotides, the CDR3 is TGTGCCAGCTCACCCACTAGAAGGGCTGGACTGAACAATGAGCAGTTCTTC.

J is TRBJ2-7 and V is TRBV4-1; 7 nucleotides align to TRBD2. The CDR3 runs to 15 residues. The ends lost 3 bases at V and 6 bases at J; junction bases unmatched: 11. Germline values: CDR1 MGHRA, CDR2 YSYEKL. CDR3: CASSQIGGTGGEQYF. The CDR3 region has the DNA TGCGCCAGCAGCCAGATCGGGGGGACCGGCGGCGAGCAGTACTTC.

The gene calls are TRBV7-6 and TRBJ2-7; 7 nucleotides agree with TRBD2. This CDR3 region has 14 residues. V trimming: 1 base; J trimming: 3 bases; junction bases outside the gene matches: 3. CDR1 and CDR2 from the germline V gene are SGHVS and FNYEAQ. The CDR3 region is CASSLGAGDYEQYF. CDR3 nucleotides: TGTGCCAGCAGCTTAGGCGCGGGGGACTACGAGCAGTACTTC.

The gene calls are TRBV6-1 and TRBJ2-2, with 7 bases identical to TRBD1. The CDR3 spans 15 residues. V was clipped by 5 bases and J by 1 base; unmatched bases: 4. Germline assignment: CDR1 MNHNS and CDR2 SASEGT. The CDR3, as DNA: TGTGCCAGCAGTCCTAGGGGGCAGAACACCGGGGAGCTGTTTTTT. Translation: CASSPRGQNTGELFF.

This chain links TRBV5-6 with TRBJ1-3; D perhaps matches TRBD1 (5 bases). The CDR3 totals 16 residues. Germline values: CDR1 SGHDT, CDR2 YYEEEE. The germline V and J ends were trimmed by 2 bases and 3 bases, with 15 bases remaining between them. DNA of the CDR3: TGTGCCAGCAGCTTCGGAGACAGATCTATTGGAAACACCATATATTTT. Amino acid sequence: CASSFGDRSIGNTIYF.

CDR3 residues: CASSELAGVSSSYNEQFF. Here the CDR3 DNA reads TGTGCCAGCAGTGAACTAGCGGGAGTTAGTAGCTCCTACAATGAGCAGTTCTTC. The chain employs TRBV6-1 and TRBJ2-1; TRBD2 matches 10 bases. Germline V gives CDR1 MNHNS, CDR2 SASEGT. J gave up 0 bases and V 2 bases, and 7 bases lay outside the gene matches. The CDR3 has 18 residues.

The rearrangement joins TRBV5-1 to TRBJ2-2, with D tentatively TRBD2 (6 bases). V was clipped by 2 bases and J by 6 bases, with 17 bases between them. The CDR3 loop spans 16 amino acids. Germline CDR1 reads SGHRS; CDR2 reads YFSETQ. The CDR3 loop reads CASSLKARELAGELFF. CDR3 sequence (DNA): TGCGCCAGCAGCTTAAAGGCTCGGGAGCTGGCCGGGGAGCTGTTTTTT.

The V call is TRBV6-4, the J call TRBJ2-2, with a tentative D call TRBD2 (6 bases). Germline V lookup: CDR1 MRHNA, CDR2 SNTAGT. The V end was cut by 2 bases, the J end by 0 bases, with 10 bases between. There are 16 residues in the CDR3. The CDR3 loop is CASSDGDSPNTGELFF. The CDR3 DNA reads as TGTGCCAGCAGTGACGGGGACTCCCCGAACACCGGGGAGCTGTTTTTT.

V gene TRBV2 combines with J gene TRBJ1-5; possible D gene TRBD1, 5 bases. Per germline, CDR1 SNHLY and CDR2 FYNNEI. V lost 4 bases to trimming and J lost 6 bases, with 10 bases between them. This CDR3 contains 13 residues. Here the CDR3 DNA reads TGTGCCAGCAGTGTAGGTAGGGGTCAGCCCCAGCATTTT. This encodes CASSVGRGQPQHF.

V and J are TRBV7-3 and TRBJ1-2; 10 positions agree with TRBD1. Unmatched junction bases numbered 9, after V lost 5 bases and J lost 6 bases. The CDR3 has 15 residues. Germline V gene data show CDR1 as SGHTA and CDR2 as FQGTGA. As DNA, the CDR3 is TGTGCCAGCAGCCCGGGGGACAGGGGAGGAAATGGCTACACCTTC. Residues: CASSPGDRGGNGYTF. The full variable domain, completed using reference TRBV7-3 and TRBJ1-2, is GAGVSQTPSNKVTEKGKYVELRCDPISGHTALYWYRQSLGQGPEFLIYFQGTGAADDSGLPNDRFFAVRPEGSVSTLKIQRTERGDSAVYLCASSPGDRGGNGYTFGSGTRLTVV.

The V gene is TRBV4-1, the J gene TRBJ2-1; TRBD2 aligns across 11 bases. The CDR3 covers 18 residues. Germline V lookup: CDR1 MGHRA, CDR2 YSYEKL. The V and J ends lost 0 bases and 4 bases, in that order; junction bases with no gene match: 8. DNA of the CDR3: TGCGCCAGCAGCCAAGACCCGGGACTAGCGGACCTATACAATGAGCAGTTCTTC. It specifies CASSQDPGLADLYNEQFF.